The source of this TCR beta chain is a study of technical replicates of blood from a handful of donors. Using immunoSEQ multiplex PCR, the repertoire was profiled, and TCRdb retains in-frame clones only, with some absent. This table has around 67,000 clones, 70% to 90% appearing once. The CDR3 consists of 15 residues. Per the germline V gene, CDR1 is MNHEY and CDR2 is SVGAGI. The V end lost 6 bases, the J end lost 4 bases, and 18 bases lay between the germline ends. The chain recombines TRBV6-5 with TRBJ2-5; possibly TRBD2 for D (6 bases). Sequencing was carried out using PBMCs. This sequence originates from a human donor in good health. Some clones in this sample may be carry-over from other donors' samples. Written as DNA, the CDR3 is TGTGCCAGCAGCTTTCGAGGTGGGGAGGCAGAGACCCAGTACTTC. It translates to CASSFRGGEAETQYF.